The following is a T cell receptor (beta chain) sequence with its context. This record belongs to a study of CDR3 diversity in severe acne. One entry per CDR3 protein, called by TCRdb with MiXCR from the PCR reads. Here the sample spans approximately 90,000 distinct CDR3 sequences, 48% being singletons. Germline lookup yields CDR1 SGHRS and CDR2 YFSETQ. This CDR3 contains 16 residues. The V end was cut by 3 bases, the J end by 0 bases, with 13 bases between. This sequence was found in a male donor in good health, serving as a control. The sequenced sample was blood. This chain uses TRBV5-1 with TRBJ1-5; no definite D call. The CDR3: CASSSQPTDSNQPQHF. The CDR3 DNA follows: TGCGCCAGCAGCTCACAACCGACGGATAGCAATCAGCCCCAGCATTTT.